The rows below give T cell receptor beta chains drawn from one sample of a study of blood T cell repertoires in COVID-19. Clones were sequenced by immunoSEQ multiplex PCR, and TCRdb holds only the in-frame ones, with some missing. The profile shows roughly 400,000 clones, roughly 90% of them singletons. Sequenced: PBMCs or T cells enriched from blood (not recorded which). The receptors originated from a woman in her thirties or forties with acute COVID-19. CDR3s include the opening cysteine and the closing phenylalanine or tryptophan. The order of the fields is CDR3 DNA, CDR3 protein, D gene, clone size, J gene, V gene. The D gene is left open where the match is weak. Not all rows give a size; the values are once, few, many and, for expanded clones, a class.

cdr3_nt: TGCGCCAGCAGCCAACCGGGACAGCAACGTAACTATGGCTACACCTTC
cdr3_aa: CASSQPGQQRNYGYTF
d_call: TRBD1
clone_size: -
j_call: TRBJ1-2
v_call: TRBV4-1

cdr3_nt: TGTGCCAGCAGCTTAGCAACAGGGGGCACCGGGGAGCTGTTTTTT
cdr3_aa: CASSLATGGTGELFF
d_call: TRBD1
clone_size: -
j_call: TRBJ2-2
v_call: TRBV7-7

cdr3_nt: TGCGCCAGCAGCTTGGAAGGAGGAGGCTACACCTTC
cdr3_aa: CASSLEGGGYTF
d_call: -
clone_size: few
j_call: TRBJ1-2
v_call: TRBV5-1

cdr3_nt: TGCGCCAGCAGCTTAACAGGGGCGACTGAAGCTTTCTTT
cdr3_aa: CASSLTGATEAFF
d_call: TRBD1
clone_size: few
j_call: TRBJ1-1
v_call: TRBV5-1

cdr3_nt: TGTGCCAGCAGCTCTAGACTAGCGGGGGGGCCCAGCTCCTACGAGCAGTACTTC
cdr3_aa: CASSSRLAGGPSSYEQYF
d_call: TRBD2
clone_size: few
j_call: TRBJ2-7
v_call: TRBV3-1/TRBV3-2

cdr3_nt: TGTGCCAGCAGCCCGCCTCCCGGAGCAGGGCCTTCCCTCCACTTT
cdr3_aa: CASSPPPGAGPSLHF
d_call: -
clone_size: -
j_call: TRBJ1-6
v_call: TRBV7-2

cdr3_nt: TGTGCCAGCAGCTTTGGGGGGGCTCGCTATGGCTACACCTTC
cdr3_aa: CASSFGGARYGYTF
d_call: -
clone_size: -
j_call: TRBJ1-2
v_call: TRBV5-6

cdr3_nt: TGTGCCAGCAGTGTAGCTAGCGGGCCGAGAGGGTCCCAGTACTTC
cdr3_aa: CASSVASGPRGSQYF
d_call: TRBD2
clone_size: -
j_call: TRBJ2-5
v_call: TRBV6-1

cdr3_nt: TGCGCCAGCAGCTCCTCAGGGGTTACTTTAGGAACTGAAGCTTTCTTT
cdr3_aa: CASSSSGVTLGTEAFF
d_call: -
clone_size: -
j_call: TRBJ1-1
v_call: TRBV5-1

cdr3_nt: TGTGCCAGTAGGGCAGGGGCCATGCGGGGCTACACCTTC
cdr3_aa: CASRAGAMRGYTF
d_call: -
clone_size: -
j_call: TRBJ1-2
v_call: TRBV19

cdr3_nt: TGTGCCAGCAGCCACGCAAGTGGGGGGGGCGGGGAGACCCAGTACTTC
cdr3_aa: CASSHASGGGGETQYF
d_call: -
clone_size: few
j_call: TRBJ2-5
v_call: TRBV3-1/TRBV3-2

cdr3_nt: TGTGCCAGCAGTCTGGAGGACACCATATATTTT
cdr3_aa: CASSLEDTIYF
d_call: -
clone_size: -
j_call: TRBJ1-3
v_call: TRBV7-8

cdr3_nt: TGCGCCAGCAGCTCAACGACAGGGGTCCAGGGCTACACCTTC
cdr3_aa: CASSSTTGVQGYTF
d_call: TRBD1
clone_size: -
j_call: TRBJ1-2
v_call: TRBV5-1

cdr3_nt: TGTGCCAGCCGACAGGGGGCTAATCAGCCCCAGCATTTT
cdr3_aa: CASRQGANQPQHF
d_call: TRBD1
clone_size: once
j_call: TRBJ1-5
v_call: TRBV18

cdr3_nt: TGTGCCACCAGTGATTGGACAGGGCGGACCGGGGAGCTGTTTTTT
cdr3_aa: CATSDWTGRTGELFF
d_call: TRBD1
clone_size: -
j_call: TRBJ2-2
v_call: TRBV24-1

cdr3_nt: TGTGCCAGCAGCTTAGGGCAGTTCCTTAGCTACACCTTC
cdr3_aa: CASSLGQFLSYTF
d_call: -
clone_size: -
j_call: TRBJ1-2
v_call: TRBV7-9

cdr3_nt: TGTGCCAGCAGTTTCAGTCTTCAGCAGCCCCAGCATTTT
cdr3_aa: CASSFSLQQPQHF
d_call: -
clone_size: -
j_call: TRBJ1-5
v_call: TRBV27

cdr3_nt: TGTGCCTGGAGGGGACGGGACTTCGGTCCCCAGCATTTT
cdr3_aa: CAWRGRDFGPQHF
d_call: -
clone_size: -
j_call: TRBJ1-5
v_call: TRBV30

cdr3_nt: TGTGCCAGCAGTTATAGCTCTGGGGCCAACGTCCTGACTTTC
cdr3_aa: CASSYSSGANVLTF
d_call: -
clone_size: once
j_call: TRBJ2-6
v_call: TRBV27

cdr3_nt: TGTGCCAGCAGCGTAGAGCCCTACCGCTTTCCGACAGCCACAAACTATGGCTACACCTTC
cdr3_aa: CASSVEPYRFPTATNYGYTF
d_call: -
clone_size: -
j_call: TRBJ1-2
v_call: TRBV9

cdr3_nt: TGTGCCAGTAGGAAAACAGGGGGGGGCTATGAAAAACTGTTTTTT
cdr3_aa: CASRKTGGGYEKLFF
d_call: TRBD1
clone_size: few
j_call: TRBJ1-4
v_call: TRBV19

cdr3_nt: TGCGCCAGCAGCGGGGGCCTTAACACTGAAGCTTTCTTT
cdr3_aa: CASSGGLNTEAFF
d_call: -
clone_size: few
j_call: TRBJ1-1
v_call: TRBV5-1

cdr3_nt: TGTGCCAGCAGCCTGGACAGGGCACGCGAAAAACTGTTTTTT
cdr3_aa: CASSLDRAREKLFF
d_call: TRBD1
clone_size: -
j_call: TRBJ1-4
v_call: TRBV7-9

cdr3_nt: TGTGCCACCACCCCCCTCGGGAGCACTGAAGCTTTCTTT
cdr3_aa: CATTPLGSTEAFF
d_call: -
clone_size: -
j_call: TRBJ1-1
v_call: TRBV19

cdr3_nt: TGTGCCAGCAGCGGGTGGGACAGGTATGGCTACACCTTC
cdr3_aa: CASSGWDRYGYTF
d_call: TRBD1
clone_size: few
j_call: TRBJ1-2
v_call: TRBV5-4

cdr3_nt: TGCGCCAGCAGCCCCGGACAGCTCTATGGCTACACCTTC
cdr3_aa: CASSPGQLYGYTF
d_call: -
clone_size: -
j_call: TRBJ1-2
v_call: TRBV5-1

cdr3_nt: TGTGCCAGCAGTCGGACAGGGGCAGAGACCCAGTACTTC
cdr3_aa: CASSRTGAETQYF
d_call: TRBD1
clone_size: once
j_call: TRBJ2-5
v_call: TRBV12-3/TRBV12-4

cdr3_nt: TGTGCCACCAGCAGAGTGGGAGCTAATGAAAAACTGTTTTTT
cdr3_aa: CATSRVGANEKLFF
d_call: -
clone_size: -
j_call: TRBJ1-4
v_call: TRBV15

cdr3_nt: TGTGCCAGCATCCCTCGGCGGGGGGCAGATACGCAGTATTTT
cdr3_aa: CASIPRRGADTQYF
d_call: TRBD2
clone_size: -
j_call: TRBJ2-3
v_call: TRBV7-8

cdr3_nt: TGTGCCAGCAGGCAACCCACCGGGACAGGTCGCTACACCTTC
cdr3_aa: CASRQPTGTGRYTF
d_call: TRBD1
clone_size: -
j_call: TRBJ1-2
v_call: TRBV28

cdr3_nt: TGCAGCGTTGTTTGGAGCTCCTACGAGCAGTACTTC
cdr3_aa: CSVVWSSYEQYF
d_call: -
clone_size: -
j_call: TRBJ2-7
v_call: TRBV29-1

cdr3_nt: TGCGCCAGCAGCTTGGGCGACAATGCTGATCAGCCCCAGCATTTT
cdr3_aa: CASSLGDNADQPQHF
d_call: -
clone_size: -
j_call: TRBJ1-5
v_call: TRBV5-1

cdr3_nt: TGTGCCAGCTCACCGAAGGGACAGGGTACTGAAGCTTTCTTT
cdr3_aa: CASSPKGQGTEAFF
d_call: TRBD1
clone_size: -
j_call: TRBJ1-1
v_call: TRBV18

cdr3_nt: TGTGCCAGCTCACCACCGTCATGGGGACAGGGCTACAATGAGCAGTTCTTC
cdr3_aa: CASSPPSWGQGYNEQFF
d_call: TRBD1
clone_size: -
j_call: TRBJ2-1
v_call: TRBV18

cdr3_nt: TGTGCCAGCAGCCCAGACAGGGGTGTGGAAAAACTGTTTTTT
cdr3_aa: CASSPDRGVEKLFF
d_call: TRBD1
clone_size: -
j_call: TRBJ1-4
v_call: TRBV6-5

cdr3_nt: TGCAGCGTGAGACAGGGTTTCGATCAGCCCCAGCATTTT
cdr3_aa: CSVRQGFDQPQHF
d_call: TRBD1
clone_size: few
j_call: TRBJ1-5
v_call: TRBV29-1

cdr3_nt: TGTGCCAGCGGAGGAAGGTCTAACTATGGCTACACCTTC
cdr3_aa: CASGGRSNYGYTF
d_call: -
clone_size: -
j_call: TRBJ1-2
v_call: TRBV2

cdr3_nt: TGTGCCACCAGCAGAGATAATGGCTACACCTTC
cdr3_aa: CATSRDNGYTF
d_call: -
clone_size: -
j_call: TRBJ1-2
v_call: TRBV15

cdr3_nt: TGTGCCAGCAGCCAAGATATAGGGGGCCTAGAGACCCAGTACTTC
cdr3_aa: CASSQDIGGLETQYF
d_call: TRBD1
clone_size: -
j_call: TRBJ2-5
v_call: TRBV3-1/TRBV3-2

cdr3_nt: TGTGCCACCAGTGAGACGAGGAAAAGCAATCAGCCCCAGCATTTT
cdr3_aa: CATSETRKSNQPQHF
d_call: -
clone_size: -
j_call: TRBJ1-5
v_call: TRBV24-1

cdr3_nt: TGTGCCAGCAGCCCGGATGTAGGGGGCACTGAAGCTTTCTTT
cdr3_aa: CASSPDVGGTEAFF
d_call: -
clone_size: -
j_call: TRBJ1-1
v_call: TRBV5-4

cdr3_nt: TGTGCCAGCATCTTGGACAGGGTCGGAGTAGCTTTCTTT
cdr3_aa: CASILDRVGVAFF
d_call: -
clone_size: -
j_call: TRBJ1-1
v_call: TRBV21-1

cdr3_nt: TGTGCCAGCAGTGTGGGCGGGAGAGAGACCCAGTACTTC
cdr3_aa: CASSVGGRETQYF
d_call: TRBD2
clone_size: -
j_call: TRBJ2-5
v_call: TRBV25-1

cdr3_nt: TGCGCCAGTTCAGGACAACAGAACACTGAAGCTTTCTTT
cdr3_aa: CASSGQQNTEAFF
d_call: -
clone_size: -
j_call: TRBJ1-1
v_call: TRBV4-1

cdr3_nt: TGTGCCTGGAGCCATACGACAGGAGACACTGAAGCTTTCTTT
cdr3_aa: CAWSHTTGDTEAFF
d_call: -
clone_size: -
j_call: TRBJ1-1
v_call: TRBV30

cdr3_nt: TGTGCCAGCAGCGCTCAGGGGGCGGGCGGTGAAGCTTTCTTT
cdr3_aa: CASSAQGAGGEAFF
d_call: TRBD1
clone_size: once
j_call: TRBJ1-1
v_call: TRBV9

cdr3_nt: TGTGCCAGTAGTGCCTCGGGGGTAGGGGTGCAAGAGACCCAGTACTTC
cdr3_aa: CASSASGVGVQETQYF
d_call: -
clone_size: -
j_call: TRBJ2-5
v_call: TRBV19

cdr3_nt: TGTGCCAGCAGCCCCGGCCTAACGGGTTCACCCCTCCACTTT
cdr3_aa: CASSPGLTGSPLHF
d_call: -
clone_size: -
j_call: TRBJ1-6
v_call: TRBV21-1

cdr3_nt: TGTGCCAGCTCACCAGACTTCGGGGGGGCGACAGATACGCAGTATTTT
cdr3_aa: CASSPDFGGATDTQYF
d_call: TRBD2
clone_size: few
j_call: TRBJ2-3
v_call: TRBV18

cdr3_nt: TGTGCCAGCAGCCCTAGAGGGGGGGCAGACTATGGCTACACCTTC
cdr3_aa: CASSPRGGADYGYTF
d_call: -
clone_size: -
j_call: TRBJ1-2
v_call: TRBV7-9

cdr3_nt: TGTGCCAGCAGCTTAGCCTTTAGCACAGATACGCAGTATTTT
cdr3_aa: CASSLAFSTDTQYF
d_call: -
clone_size: once
j_call: TRBJ2-3
v_call: TRBV7-6

cdr3_nt: TGCGCCAGCAGCCAACAGACAGGTCAACCTTCACCCCTCCACTTT
cdr3_aa: CASSQQTGQPSPLHF
d_call: -
clone_size: -
j_call: TRBJ1-6
v_call: TRBV4-1

cdr3_nt: TGTGCCATCAGTGACAGGATAGGCTCTGGAAACACCATATATTTT
cdr3_aa: CAISDRIGSGNTIYF
d_call: -
clone_size: -
j_call: TRBJ1-3
v_call: TRBV10-3

cdr3_nt: TGTGCCACCAGCAGAGATCTGGGACAAATGGACTATAATTCACCCCTCCACTTT
cdr3_aa: CATSRDLGQMDYNSPLHF
d_call: -
clone_size: few
j_call: TRBJ1-6
v_call: TRBV15

cdr3_nt: TGTGCCAGCAGCTCCCCCCAACCCGGACTGCACTCTGGAAACACCATATATTTT
cdr3_aa: CASSSPQPGLHSGNTIYF
d_call: -
clone_size: -
j_call: TRBJ1-3
v_call: TRBV7-8

cdr3_nt: TGTGCCATCAGTGAGTCTCCTTACTATGGCTACACCTTC
cdr3_aa: CAISESPYYGYTF
d_call: -
clone_size: few
j_call: TRBJ1-2
v_call: TRBV10-3

cdr3_nt: TGTGCCAGCAATCTTAACAGGGGATCAGAGACCCAGTACTTC
cdr3_aa: CASNLNRGSETQYF
d_call: TRBD1
clone_size: once
j_call: TRBJ2-5
v_call: TRBV2

cdr3_nt: TGCAGTGCTAGACAGCGGCATGAGCAGTTCTTC
cdr3_aa: CSARQRHEQFF
d_call: -
clone_size: -
j_call: TRBJ2-1
v_call: TRBV20-1

cdr3_nt: TGTGCCAGCAGTCCAGGACTAGCGGGGGGTCCGCCTCATGAGCAGTTCTTC
cdr3_aa: CASSPGLAGGPPHEQFF
d_call: TRBD2
clone_size: -
j_call: TRBJ2-1
v_call: TRBV4-2

cdr3_nt: TGTGCCATCAGTCGACAGGTGGGCAATCAGCCCCAGCATTTT
cdr3_aa: CAISRQVGNQPQHF
d_call: -
clone_size: once
j_call: TRBJ1-5
v_call: TRBV10-3